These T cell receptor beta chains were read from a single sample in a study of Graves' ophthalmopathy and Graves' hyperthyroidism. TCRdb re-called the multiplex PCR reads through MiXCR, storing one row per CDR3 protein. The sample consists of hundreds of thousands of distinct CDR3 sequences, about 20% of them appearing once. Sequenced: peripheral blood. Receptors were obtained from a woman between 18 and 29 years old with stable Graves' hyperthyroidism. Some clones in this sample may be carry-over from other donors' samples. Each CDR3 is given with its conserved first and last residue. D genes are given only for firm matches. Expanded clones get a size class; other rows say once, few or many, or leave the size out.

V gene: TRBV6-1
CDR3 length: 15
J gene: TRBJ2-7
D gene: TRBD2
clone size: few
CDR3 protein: CASSEGLAISYEQYF
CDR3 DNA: TGTGCCAGCAGTGAGGGACTAGCGATCTCCTACGAGCAGTACTTC

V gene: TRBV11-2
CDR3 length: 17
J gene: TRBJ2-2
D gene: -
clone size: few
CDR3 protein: CASSLDLGGSDTGELFF
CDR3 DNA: TGTGCCAGCAGCTTAGATCTGGGGGGTTCGGACACCGGGGAGCTGTTTTTT

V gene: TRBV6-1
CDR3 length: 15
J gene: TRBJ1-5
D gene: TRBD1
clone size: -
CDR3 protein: CASSPDRGPYQPQHF
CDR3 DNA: TGTGCCAGCAGCCCGGACAGGGGACCCTATCAGCCCCAGCATTTT

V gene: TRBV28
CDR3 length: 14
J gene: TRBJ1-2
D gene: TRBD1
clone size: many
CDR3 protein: CASRRQGASYGYTF
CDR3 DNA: TGTGCCAGCAGGCGACAGGGGGCGAGCTATGGCTACACCTTC

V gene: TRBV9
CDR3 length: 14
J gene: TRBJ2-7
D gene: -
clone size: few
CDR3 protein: CASSVGPTSYEQYF
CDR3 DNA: TGTGCCAGCAGCGTGGGACCTACCTCCTACGAGCAGTACTTC

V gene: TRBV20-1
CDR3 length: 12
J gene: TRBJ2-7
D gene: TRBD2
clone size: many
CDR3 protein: CSATGTTYEQYF
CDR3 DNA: TGCAGTGCTACCGGGACTACGTACGAGCAGTACTTC

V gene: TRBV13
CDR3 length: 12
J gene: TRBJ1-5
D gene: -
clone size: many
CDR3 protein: CASSLRGQPQHF
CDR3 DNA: TGTGCCAGCAGCTTGAGGGGTCAGCCCCAGCATTTT

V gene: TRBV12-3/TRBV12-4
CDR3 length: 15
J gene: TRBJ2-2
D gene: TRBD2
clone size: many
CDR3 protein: CASIWGGGSPGELFF
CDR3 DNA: TGTGCCAGCATCTGGGGGGGAGGATCTCCCGGGGAGCTGTTTTTT

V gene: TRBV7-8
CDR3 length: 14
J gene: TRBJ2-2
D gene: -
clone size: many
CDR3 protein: CASSLARQSGELFF
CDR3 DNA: TGTGCCAGCAGCTTAGCCCGCCAGAGCGGGGAGCTGTTTTTT

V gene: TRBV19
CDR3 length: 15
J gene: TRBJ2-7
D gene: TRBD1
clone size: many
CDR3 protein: CASSPGTGRNYEQYF
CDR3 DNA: TGTGCCAGTAGTCCCGGGACAGGGAGAAACTACGAGCAGTACTTC

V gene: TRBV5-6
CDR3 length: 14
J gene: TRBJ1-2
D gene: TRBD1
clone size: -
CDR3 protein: CASSPAGQAYGYTF
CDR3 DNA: TGTGCCAGCAGCCCAGCGGGACAGGCATATGGCTACACCTTC

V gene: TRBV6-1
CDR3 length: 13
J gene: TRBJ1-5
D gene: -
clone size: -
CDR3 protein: CASSDLLGGSQHF
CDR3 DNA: TGTGCCAGCAGTGACCTCCTCGGAGGGTCCCAGCATTTT

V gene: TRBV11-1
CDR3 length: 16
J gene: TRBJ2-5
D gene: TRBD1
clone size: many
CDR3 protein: CASSPYSGQDQETQYF
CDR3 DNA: TGTGCCAGCAGCCCCTACTCTGGACAGGATCAAGAGACCCAGTACTTC

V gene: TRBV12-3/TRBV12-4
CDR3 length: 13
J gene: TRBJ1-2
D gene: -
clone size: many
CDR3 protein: CASSLMQGNGYTF
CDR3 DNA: TGTGCCAGCAGTTTAATGCAGGGTAATGGCTACACCTTC

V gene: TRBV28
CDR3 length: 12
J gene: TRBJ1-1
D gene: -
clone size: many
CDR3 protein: CASSFTGNEAFF
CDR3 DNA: TGTGCCAGCAGTTTTACAGGAAATGAAGCTTTCTTT

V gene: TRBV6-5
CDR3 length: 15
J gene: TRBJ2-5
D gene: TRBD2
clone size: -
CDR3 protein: CASSYARGIQETQYF
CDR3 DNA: TGTGCCAGCAGTTACGCGCGGGGGATCCAAGAGACCCAGTACTTC

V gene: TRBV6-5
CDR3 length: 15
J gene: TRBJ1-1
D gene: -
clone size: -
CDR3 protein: CASSYSWNMNTEAFF
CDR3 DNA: TGTGCCAGCAGTTACTCGTGGAATATGAACACTGAAGCTTTCTTT

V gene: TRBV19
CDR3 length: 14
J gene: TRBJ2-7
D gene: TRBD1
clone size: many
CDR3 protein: CASSPSTGTYEQYF
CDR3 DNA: TGTGCCAGTAGTCCGTCGACAGGGACCTACGAGCAGTACTTC

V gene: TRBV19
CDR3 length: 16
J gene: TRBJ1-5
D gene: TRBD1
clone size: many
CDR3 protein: CASSRGQGADYGPQHF
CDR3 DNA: TGTGCCAGTAGTCGAGGACAGGGGGCGGATTATGGGCCCCAGCATTTT

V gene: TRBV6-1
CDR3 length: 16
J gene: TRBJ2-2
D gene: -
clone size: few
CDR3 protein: CASSPQVPMNTGELFF
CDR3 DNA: TGTGCCAGCAGCCCCCAGGTTCCAATGAACACCGGGGAGCTGTTTTTT

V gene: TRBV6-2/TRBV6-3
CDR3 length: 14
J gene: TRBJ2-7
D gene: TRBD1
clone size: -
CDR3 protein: CASSSRTGVGEQYF
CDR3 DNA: TGTGCCAGCAGTTCCAGGACAGGAGTGGGAGAGCAGTACTTC

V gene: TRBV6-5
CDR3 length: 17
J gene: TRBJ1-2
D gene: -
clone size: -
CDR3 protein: CASSYSELKGPIYGYTF
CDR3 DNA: TGTGCCAGCAGTTACTCGGAGTTGAAGGGACCTATCTATGGCTACACCTTC

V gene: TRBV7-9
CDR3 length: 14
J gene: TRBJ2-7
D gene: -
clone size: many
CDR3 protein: CASSQGGEGYEQYF
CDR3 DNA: TGTGCCAGCAGCCAAGGGGGGGAAGGCTACGAGCAGTACTTC